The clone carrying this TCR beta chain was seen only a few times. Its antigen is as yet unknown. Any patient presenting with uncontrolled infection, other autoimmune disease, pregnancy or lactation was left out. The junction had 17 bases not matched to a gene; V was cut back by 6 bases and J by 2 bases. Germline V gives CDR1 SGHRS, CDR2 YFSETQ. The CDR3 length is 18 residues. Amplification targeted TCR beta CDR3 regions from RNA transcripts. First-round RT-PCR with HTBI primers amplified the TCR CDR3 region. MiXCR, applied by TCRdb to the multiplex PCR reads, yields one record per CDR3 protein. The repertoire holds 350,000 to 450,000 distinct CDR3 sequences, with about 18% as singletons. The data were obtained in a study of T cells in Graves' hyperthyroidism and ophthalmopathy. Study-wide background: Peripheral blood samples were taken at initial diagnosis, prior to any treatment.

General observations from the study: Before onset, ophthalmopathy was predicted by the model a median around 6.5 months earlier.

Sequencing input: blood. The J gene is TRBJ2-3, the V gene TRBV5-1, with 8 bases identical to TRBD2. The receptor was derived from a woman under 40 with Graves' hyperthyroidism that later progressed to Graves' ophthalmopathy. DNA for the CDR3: TGCGCCAGCATGTTGGGACTAGAAACCGTAACCGTCACAGATACGCAGTATTTT. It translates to CASMLGLETVTVTDTQYF.